The T cell receptor beta chain under discussion was sequenced for a study of blood T cell repertoires in COVID-19. Germline V gene data show CDR1 as MNHEY and CDR2 as SVGEGT. The CDR3 is 11 amino acids. The ends were cut back, 6 bases at V and 7 bases at J, with 9 bases in the middle. The table came from immunoSEQ multiplex PCR; TCRdb's copy has only in-frame clones and leaves some out. The sample lists under 95,000 clones; around 80% were seen once. The receptor comes from a man aged 50-60 years with acute or convalescent COVID-19. The material sequenced was peripheral blood. V gene TRBV6-2 or TRBV6-3 combines with J gene TRBJ1-2; D gene unclear. The CDR3 here is CASSGGPGYTF. The DNA of the CDR3 is TGTGCCAGCAGCGGAGGTCCTGGCTACACCTTC.